Sequencing of this T cell receptor (beta chain) was carried out in a study of T cells after yellow fever vaccination. The wider study: The authors prepared low-cell-number fractions using SMART-Seq v4 Ultra Low Input.

The study made its TCR cDNA through 5'RACE template switching. That step introduced a universal primer site along with UMIs. TCRdb re-called the 5' RACE reads with MiXCR, one entry per CDR3 protein. The table records around 610,000 distinct CDR3 sequences, 13% of them present only once. This CDR3 spans 16 amino acids. Germline CDR1 is SGHRS and CDR2 is YFSETQ. The V gene lost 5 bases and the J gene lost 7 bases, with 22 bases spanning the gap. Details on this clonotype: Its antigen is undetermined.

Study-level points and caveats: Contamination by abundant bulk-population clonotypes could be present in FACS-sorted repertoires. A weaker secondary response peaked on day 5, the primary on day 15.

This clonotype was sampled from a man aged 25 to 40 who received the YFV17D yellow fever vaccine. The chain uses TRBV5-1 and TRBJ2-1; either TRBD1 or TRBD2 may fit D (5 bases each). The sample was PBMCs, taken on the day of the yellow fever booster vaccination. The chain's CDR3 is CASRLRDRDSPNEQFF. The CDR3 DNA reads TGCGCCAGCAGATTGAGGGACCGCGATTCCCCGAATGAGCAGTTCTTC.